This entry concerns a single T cell receptor (delta chain). The table lists this clone with a few counts. Which antigen it targets is not known. It has no much larger one-base neighbor in the sample; base qualities were not kept. Other DNA sequences within the sample encode an identical CDR3. The V end gives up 2 bases and the J end 3 bases, leaving 15 bases in the junction not matched to a gene. Reading the germline V gene gives CDR1 TSWWSYY and CDR2 QGS. The CDR3, from cysteine to phenylalanine, totals 20 residues. Only CDR3 DNA is held: 60 bases, read in frame from base 1. The sample belongs to a study of Vδ1+ human thymocytes (dated by TCRdb to between 2017 and 2018). Describing the broader study: As a data resource, the study described the mRNA-level TRG and TRD CDR3 repertoires of highly purified Vdelta1+ thymocytes obtained from young children. Earlier work had validated the multiplex-based CDR3 amplicon strategy against 5'RACE-based methods for generating CDR3 amplicons. Overall study results and their limits: Although sort purity was high, 20% to 25% of thymic TRD sequences were Vdelta2 (with a few Vdelta3), in contrast to the peripheral blood Vdelta1+ controls. Because no clustering by age or sex was observed, donors were not stratified by these variables in the analyses. In contrast to oligoclonal peripheral blood repertoires, thymic TRG and TRD repertoires appeared to be highly polyclonal with Gaussian CDR3 length distributions. The use of highly purified populations and single-cell validation was advised by the authors, since misinterpretation of bulk repertoire data could be caused by unexpected Vdelta2 sequences. Many TRG clonotypes were shared between donors (up to roughly 6.9x10^3), whereas TRD repertoires were essentially private (max roughly 100 shared).

Thymic samples were depleted of alphabeta T cells, then CD3+ TCRVdelta1+ TCRVdelta2- thymocytes were FACS-sorted. The purity of the sorted Vdelta1+ thymocytes fell between about 98% and 99.6%. Thymic specimens came from roughly eight paediatric patients undergoing corrective cardiac surgery, aged from about 5 days to 16 months. After the thymic tissue was dispersed, mononuclear cells were isolated using a Histopaque-1077 density gradient. Staining used anti-TCRVdelta1 clone TS8.2, anti-TCRVdelta2 clone B6, anti-CD3 clone HIT3a and anti-TCRalphabeta clone IP26 antibodies. RNA was extracted with the RNeasy mini kit and reverse transcribed using Superscript III. CDR3 amplicons were produced by multiplex PCR using pooled V-gene forward primers and a constant-region reverse primer with Illumina adaptor overhangs. After gel purification, the amplicons were indexed with Nextera index primers during eight to nine additional PCR cycles and then purified using AMPure XP beads. Libraries were sequenced on an Illumina MiSeq with paired-end 250 bp reads, dual indexing and roughly 20% PhiX spike-in. From the authors' description of their analysis: Read quality was checked with FastQC, and TRG read pairs were merged using ea-utils fastq-join. Sequences were annotated with IMGT/HighV-QUEST, keeping only productive sequences with unambiguous V-gene assignment; clonotypes were defined by identical CDR3 sequence. Downstream analysis used VDJtools 1.1.1, tcR 2.2.3, Treemap and vegan Shannon diversity in R 3.4.4. TCRdb processed the public reads again with the CATT caller, after which rows with matching DNA were combined. These V and J calls derive from TCRdb rather than the authors' analysis. The sample table lists about 27,000 delta-chain clones, approximately 32% of them with a count of one. Jointly, the top ten make up roughly 1.5% of the sample.

The sequence derives from a boy under three years old who had congenital heart surgery. The sequenced material came from Vdelta1+ gamma-delta thymocytes from the thymus. This specimen's cell subset or site label, per the study, means: FACS-sorted CD3+ TCRalphabeta- TCRVdelta1+ TCRVdelta2- thymocytes. The rearranged chain carries TRDV1 and TRDJ1; the junction holds 13 bases that match TRDD3. The CDR3 protein sequence reads: CALGEGLVPSTGGYADKLIF. The sequenced DNA: TGTGCTCTTGGGGAAGGCCTAGTTCCCAGTACTGGGGGATACGCCGATAAACTCATCTTT.